The rows below give T cell receptor beta chains drawn from one sample of a study of vaccination and CD4 T cells after COVID-19. Antigen specificity for these receptors is unknown. TCRdb re-called the PCR reads with MiXCR, one entry per CDR3 protein. The sample has some 12,000 distinct CDR3 sequences, around 40% seen once. The sample consisted of cultured CD4+ T cells from blood. The receptor source for this set is a human donor with COVID-19. Each CDR3 is given with its conserved first and last residue. A D gene is named only where the DNA matches it firmly. Expanded clones are given a class, and other clones once, few, many or no size at all.

TRBV6-1	TRBJ2-2	once	-	CASSTGLVAGELFF	TGTGCCAGCAGTACGGGGTTGGTAGCGGGGGAGCTGTTTTTT
TRBV7-6	TRBJ2-1	-	TRBD2	CASSLVTSGVSNEQFF	TGTGCCAGCAGCTTAGTGACTAGCGGGGTTAGCAATGAGCAGTTCTTC
TRBV20-1	TRBJ1-1	few	TRBD1	CSARDSRGTGGPEAFF	TGCAGTGCTAGAGATTCAAGGGGGACAGGGGGCCCTGAAGCTTTCTTT
TRBV11-2	TRBJ2-5	few	TRBD1	CASSWGTGGPLHQETQYF	TGTGCCAGCAGCTGGGGGACAGGGGGCCCTTTACACCAAGAGACCCAGTACTTC
TRBV21-1	TRBJ2-2	few	-	CASSKVEGVRGTGELFF	TGTGCCAGCAGCAAAGTAGAAGGGGTCAGGGGCACCGGGGAGCTGTTTTTT
TRBV12-3/TRBV12-4	TRBJ1-2	few	-	CASSIGDIHGYTF	TGTGCCAGCAGTATAGGGGACATCCATGGCTACACCTTC
TRBV4-1	TRBJ1-2	once	-	CASSQGGHNYGYTF	TGCGCCAGCAGCCAAGGGGGACATAACTATGGCTACACCTTC
TRBV20-1	TRBJ1-2	few	TRBD1	CSAVSGQTIYGYTF	TGCAGTGCTGTCTCGGGACAGACGATCTATGGCTACACCTTC
TRBV7-2	TRBJ1-1	few	TRBD1	CASSLFAIGTVNTEAFF	TGTGCCAGCAGCTTATTTGCTATTGGGACAGTGAACACTGAAGCTTTCTTT
TRBV6-1	TRBJ2-5	-	-	CASTIGGGGETQYF	TGTGCCAGCACGATTGGGGGAGGTGGAGAGACCCAGTACTTC
TRBV11-3	TRBJ1-3	few	TRBD1	CASSSLGDRSNSGNTIYF	TGTGCCAGCAGCTCCTTGGGGGACAGGAGTAACTCTGGAAACACCATATATTTT
TRBV27	TRBJ2-6	few	-	CASSRPSGAGANVLTF	TGTGCCAGCAGTCGGCCTTCCGGGGCTGGGGCCAACGTCCTGACTTTC
TRBV27	TRBJ1-5	-	TRBD1	CASSETGTTSQHF	TGTGCCAGCAGCGAGACAGGGACGACGTCCCAGCATTTT
TRBV20-1	TRBJ1-1	-	-	CSAEMNTEAFF	TGCAGTGCTGAAATGAACACTGAAGCTTTCTTT
TRBV5-4	TRBJ1-1	few	TRBD1	CASSRGQSNTEAFF	TGTGCCAGCAGCCGGGGACAGTCAAACACTGAAGCTTTCTTT
TRBV5-4	TRBJ1-5	-	-	CASSLNREPQHF	TGTGCCAGCAGCCTCAACAGGGAGCCCCAGCATTTT
TRBV7-8	TRBJ2-5	few	-	CASSRMRGEETQYF	TGTGCCAGCAGCCGAATGCGGGGAGAAGAGACCCAGTACTTC
TRBV4-2	TRBJ1-1	-	TRBD1	CASSQDPGQQNTEAFF	TGTGCCAGCAGCCAAGATCCGGGACAGCAGAACACTGAAGCTTTCTTT
TRBV28	TRBJ1-2	-	-	CASRIPTSYGYTF	TGTGCCAGCAGGATCCCCACTAGCTATGGCTACACCTTC
TRBV12-3/TRBV12-4	TRBJ1-1	-	-	CASSYAQPGANTEAFF	TGTGCCAGCAGCTACGCCCAACCTGGGGCTAACACTGAAGCTTTCTTT
TRBV19	TRBJ2-5	-	-	CASSIRDETQYF	TGTGCCAGTAGTATTAGGGATGAGACCCAGTACTTC
TRBV12-5	TRBJ1-2	medium-sized	-	CASGSGTPYGYTF	TGTGCTAGTGGCTCGGGAACACCCTATGGCTACACCTTC
TRBV2	TRBJ2-3	-	-	CVSSETRGTTDTQYF	TGTGTCAGCAGTGAGACCAGGGGTACGACAGATACGCAGTATTTT
TRBV6-1	TRBJ1-6	few	-	CASRSTSYNSPLHF	TGTGCCAGCAGGAGTACCTCCTATAATTCACCCCTCCACTTT
TRBV5-1	TRBJ2-2	once	TRBD1	CASSGTGAVTGELFF	TGCGCCAGCAGCGGGACAGGGGCGGTCACCGGGGAGCTGTTTTTT
TRBV6-1	TRBJ2-3	few	TRBD2	CASSVGSGGTDTQYF	TGTGCCAGCAGTGTTGGTAGCGGGGGCACAGATACGCAGTATTTT
TRBV2	TRBJ1-1	-	-	CASTAEQATRSFIMNTEAFF	TGTGCCAGCACCGCCGAACAGGCGACTCGTTCATTCATCATGAACACTGAAGCTTTCTTT
TRBV2	TRBJ1-6	-	-	CASSEAASSYNSPLHF	TGTGCCAGCAGTGAAGCAGCGAGCTCCTATAATTCACCCCTCCACTTT
TRBV24-1	TRBJ1-1	medium-sized	TRBD1	CATSDTTGGNTEAFF	TGTGCCACCAGTGATACCACAGGGGGGAACACTGAAGCTTTCTTT
TRBV6-2/TRBV6-3	TRBJ2-2	-	-	CASSYYAVVDTGELFF	TGTGCCAGCAGTTATTACGCGGTGGTCGACACCGGGGAGCTGTTTTTT
TRBV14	TRBJ1-2	medium-sized	-	CASSQDLNPRGYTF	TGTGCCAGCAGCCAAGATCTTAATCCGCGAGGCTACACCTTC
TRBV7-2	TRBJ2-3	-	-	CASSFEITDTQYF	TGTGCCAGCAGCTTTGAGATCACAGATACGCAGTATTTT
TRBV6-2/TRBV6-3	TRBJ2-7	-	-	CASSSLGGRPSEQYF	TGTGCCAGCAGTTCCCTAGGGGGTAGGCCCTCCGAGCAGTACTTC
TRBV6-1	TRBJ1-3	-	-	CASSDGRDNFGNTIYF	TGTGCCAGCAGTGATGGGAGGGACAACTTTGGAAACACCATATATTTT
TRBV2	TRBJ2-5	few	-	CASSDISAFQETQYF	TGTGCCAGCAGTGATATTAGCGCTTTCCAAGAGACCCAGTACTTC
TRBV20-1	TRBJ2-3	few	-	CSAEGARTDTQYF	TGCAGTGCAGAAGGGGCCCGCACAGATACGCAGTATTTT
TRBV6-5	TRBJ1-5	-	-	CASSYSRDSNQPQHF	TGTGCCAGCAGTTACTCCAGGGACAGCAATCAGCCCCAGCATTTT
TRBV27	TRBJ2-3	few	TRBD2	CASRRTSGGSADTQYF	TGTGCCAGCAGACGGACTAGCGGGGGGAGCGCAGATACGCAGTATTTT
TRBV11-2	TRBJ2-3	-	TRBD2	CASSPKPGRGGTYTQYF	TGTGCCAGCAGCCCAAAACCGGGGCGGGGGGGCACGTATACGCAGTATTTT
TRBV19	TRBJ1-5	-	TRBD1	CASSDLPGQGNQPQHF	TGTGCCAGTAGCGACCTCCCGGGACAGGGGAATCAGCCCCAGCATTTT
TRBV5-6	TRBJ1-6	-	-	CASSSLTVSYNSPLHF	TGTGCCAGCAGCTCCTTGACAGTCTCCTATAATTCACCCCTCCACTTT
TRBV6-2/TRBV6-3	TRBJ2-1	-	TRBD2	CASSPLAGGGYEQFF	TGTGCCAGCAGTCCACTAGCGGGGGGCGGCTATGAGCAGTTCTTC
TRBV27	TRBJ1-6	-	TRBD1	CASSLTPGTGLRLHF	TGTGCCAGCAGTTTAACCCCCGGGACAGGGCTTCGCCTCCACTTT
TRBV6-5	TRBJ1-2	-	TRBD1	CASSSWTGLDYGYTF	TGTGCCAGCAGTTCGTGGACAGGGCTCGACTATGGCTACACCTTC
TRBV6-4	TRBJ2-2	few	-	CASSDQPSGSVAGELFF	TGTGCCAGCAGTGACCAACCCTCAGGCTCCGTCGCCGGGGAGCTGTTTTTT
TRBV19	TRBJ1-5	few	TRBD1	CASMGTGGRQPQHF	TGTGCCAGTATGGGGACAGGGGGCAGGCAGCCCCAGCATTTT
TRBV7-2	TRBJ1-2	large	-	CASSLAGLGGYTF	TGTGCCAGCAGCCTCGCTGGGCTGGGAGGCTACACCTTC
TRBV7-2	TRBJ2-7	few	-	CASSLSRRNYEQYF	TGTGCCAGCAGCTTAAGTAGAAGAAACTACGAGCAGTACTTC
TRBV27	TRBJ2-5	few	-	CASSLAQRGETQYF	TGTGCCAGCAGTTTAGCCCAGCGAGGGGAGACCCAGTACTTC
TRBV6-5	TRBJ2-3	-	TRBD2	CASSFKGRGGSTDTQYF	TGTGCCAGCAGTTTCAAAGGGCGGGGGGGGAGCACAGATACGCAGTATTTT
TRBV5-4	TRBJ2-3	-	TRBD1	CASSKGQGGSTDTQYF	TGTGCCAGCAGCAAGGGACAGGGGGGAAGCACAGATACGCAGTATTTT
TRBV7-2	TRBJ2-5	-	-	CASRGRVPSETQYF	TGTGCCAGCAGGGGGCGGGTCCCGTCGGAGACCCAGTACTTC
TRBV3-1	TRBJ1-2	-	-	CASSQDEGGYTF	TGTGCCAGCAGCCAAGACGAGGGTGGCTACACCTTC
TRBV28	TRBJ1-6	-	-	CATTSPGNSPLHF	TGTGCCACAACATCCCCGGGTAATTCACCCCTCCACTTT
TRBV7-2	TRBJ1-1	-	-	CASRRPTNTEAFF	TGTGCCAGCAGGAGACCGACGAACACTGAAGCTTTCTTT
TRBV6-5	TRBJ2-5	-	TRBD2	CASSYSMGGETQYF	TGTGCCAGCAGTTACTCGATGGGAGGGGAGACCCAGTACTTC
TRBV10-1	TRBJ2-3	-	-	CASGTSTDTQYF	TGCGCCAGTGGGACTAGCACAGATACGCAGTATTTT
TRBV12-5	TRBJ1-5	few	TRBD1	CASGKPGQITAQHF	TGTGCTAGTGGCAAGCCGGGACAGATTACCGCCCAGCATTTT
TRBV5-8	TRBJ2-2	-	TRBD1	CASSLGRDRGNTGELFF	TGTGCCAGCAGCTTGGGCCGGGACAGGGGTAACACCGGGGAGCTGTTTTTT
TRBV11-2	TRBJ1-1	-	TRBD1	CASSLRPGGLKNTEAFF	TGTGCCAGCAGCTTACGGCCAGGGGGCCTGAAGAACACTGAAGCTTTCTTT